This TCR beta chain was retrieved from a study of shared clonotypes between healthy human individuals. As to this clone: As yet, its antigen is unknown.

Study-level results: The naive CD4 repertoires of four donors were compared, and around 4.7% of clonotypes were shared. Sampling used blood alone; tissue repertoires probably differ. Few donors limited the genetic and exposure-history diversity represented. Naive subsets, compared against memory subsets, generally had larger estimated richness values.

Method: immunoSEQ multiplex PCR; TCRdb's copy keeps in-frame clones and lacks some. Of over a million clones listed, approximately 80% are singletons. CDR1 is MDHEN, CDR2 SYDVKM, per germline. The CDR3 has 16 amino acids. With 2 bases clipped from V and 3 bases from J, the junction kept 10 bases outside the gene matches. This rearrangement joins TRBV28 to TRBJ2-7, with 7 bases that match TRBD1. The material sequenced was memory CD4+ T cells from PBMCs. Regarding subset: CD45RA-negative fraction. This sequence was found in a man younger than 35 in good health. Some clones in this sample may be carry-over from other donors' samples. The chain's CDR3 is CASSLAAGGVNYEQYF. CDR3 coding DNA: TGTGCCAGCAGTTTAGCCGCAGGGGGAGTTAACTACGAGCAGTACTTC.